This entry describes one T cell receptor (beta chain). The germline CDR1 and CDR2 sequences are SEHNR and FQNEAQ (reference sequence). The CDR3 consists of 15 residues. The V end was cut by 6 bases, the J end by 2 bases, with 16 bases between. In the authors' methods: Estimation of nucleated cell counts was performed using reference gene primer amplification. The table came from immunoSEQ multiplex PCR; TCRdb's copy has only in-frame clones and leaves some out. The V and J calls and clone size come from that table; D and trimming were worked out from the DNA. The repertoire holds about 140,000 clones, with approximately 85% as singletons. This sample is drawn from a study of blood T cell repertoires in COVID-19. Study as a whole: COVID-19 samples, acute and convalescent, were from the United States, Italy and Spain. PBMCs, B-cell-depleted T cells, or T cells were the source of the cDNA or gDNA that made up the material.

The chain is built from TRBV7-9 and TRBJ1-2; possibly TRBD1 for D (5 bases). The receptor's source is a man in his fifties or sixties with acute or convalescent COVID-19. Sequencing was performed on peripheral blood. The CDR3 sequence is CASRASGASNYGYTF. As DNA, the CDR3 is TGTGCCAGCAGAGCGTCTGGGGCGAGCAACTATGGCTACACCTTC.